What follows is one TCR beta chain and its context. Donation came from healthy Caucasian individuals in Russia who were aged about 6 to 100. The CDR3 loop spans 19 amino acids. Germline V gene sequence: CDR1 MNHEY, CDR2 SVGEGT. With 6 bases removed from V and 3 bases from J, the gap between germline ends came to 30 bases. The data were taken from a study of blood T cells in healthy people across ages. With a J-beta primer mix and a sample-barcoded 5' primer, a second PCR ran roughly 7 to 11 cycles. TCRdb redid the calling of the 5' RACE reads with MiXCR, one entry per CDR3 protein. The sample lists about 540,000 distinct CDR3 sequences, around 24% seen once, with 8.7% in the top ten. This sample was shared with a second study, whose subject was T cells of mothers and their children. That publication notes: About 2.8 million TCR beta reads per child versus over 9.5 million per mother.

The chain employs TRBV6-2 or TRBV6-3 and TRBJ2-7, with D maybe TRBD2 (6 bases). The material sequenced was blood. The TCR was taken from a boy aged 5-17 years in good health. CDR3 bases: TGTGCCAGCAGACGGAGGGCGACCTCCTACTCGGACACCCACTACGAGCAGTACTTC. Its protein is CASRRRATSYSDTHYEQYF.